This T cell receptor (beta chain) came from a study of CD8 T cells in Susac syndrome. The study, taken as a whole, reports: It was acknowledged in the study that its TCR sequencing and HLA analysis involved a relatively small number of individuals.

On this clonotype: The antigen is unknown.

CD8+ and CD4+ T cells taken from blood had their TCR beta sequenced. The multiple sclerosis controls, all treatment-naive patients, had relapsing-remitting disease that was stable or active. Germline V gene sequence: CDR1 MDHEN, CDR2 SYDVKM. Between the trimmed V and J ends, which lost 7 bases and 1 base, there was a span of 13 bases. The CDR3 runs to 14 residues. Random hexamers primed reverse transcription of about 0.5 to 1 ug RNA. It was immunoSEQ multiplex PCR that amplified TCR beta CDR3 across 54 Vbeta and 13 Jbeta. TCRdb reprocessed the immunoSEQ multiplex PCR reads via MiXCR and lists one record per CDR3 protein. The top ten clones hold roughly 0.1% of a sample with a few hundred thousand distinct CDR3 sequences, around 96% of them seen once.

The J gene is TRBJ1-1, the V gene TRBV28, with a tentative D call TRBD1 (5 bases). The material sequenced was CD4+ T cells from PBMCs. The clonotype originates from a human donor with multiple sclerosis. The CDR3 here is CASNSGTANTEAFF. The CDR3 DNA sequence: TGTGCCAGCAATTCCGGGACGGCGAACACTGAAGCTTTCTTT.